This is a list of T cell receptor beta chains from one sample in a study of shared clonotypes between healthy human individuals. Method: immunoSEQ multiplex PCR; TCRdb's copy keeps in-frame clones and lacks some. Of around 1.9 million clones listed, about 92% are singletons. Sequenced material: naive CD8+ T cells from PBMCs. These receptors were collected from a man between 18 and 35 years old in good health. Some clones in this sample may be carry-over from other donors' samples. Each CDR3 is given with its conserved first and last residue. D genes are given only for firm matches. Some rows mark clone size as missing; the rest say once, few, many or name a class of expanded clone.

DNA	CDR3	D	size	V	J
TGCGCCAGCAGCCAAGAAATCCCGACAGGGCCCTATGGCTACACCTTC	CASSQEIPTGPYGYTF	TRBD1	NA	TRBV4-3	TRBJ1-2
TGTGCCATCAGGTATCCCAACCTCGAAGGCTACACCTTC	CAIRYPNLEGYTF	NA	NA	TRBV10-3	TRBJ1-2
TGTGCCAGCAGCTTAATGGGGGCGGGTACCGGGGAGCTGTTTTTT	CASSLMGAGTGELFF	NA	NA	TRBV7-2	TRBJ2-2
TGTGCCATCAGTAAACGGGATGAGCAGTTCTTC	CAISKRDEQFF	NA	NA	TRBV10-3	TRBJ2-1
TGTGCCAGCTCACCACCGTTAGTCCAAGAGACCCAGTACTTC	CASSPPLVQETQYF	NA	once	TRBV18	TRBJ2-5
TGTGCCAGCAGCTTGGATGGGGACAACACCGGGGAGCTGTTTTTT	CASSLDGDNTGELFF	NA	NA	TRBV5-5	TRBJ2-2
TGTGCCAGCAGCGGGACAGGGGACTACGAGCAGTACTTC	CASSGTGDYEQYF	TRBD1	few	TRBV5-6	TRBJ2-7
TGTGCCAGCAGTTATTTGGACAGGGAGGAGGGGAACACTGAAGCTTTCTTT	CASSYLDREEGNTEAFF	TRBD1	NA	TRBV27	TRBJ1-1
TGTGCCAGCAGTTTACCCAGGGTAGGTCAGCCCCAGCATTTT	CASSLPRVGQPQHF	NA	NA	TRBV28	TRBJ1-5
TGTGCCACCAGCAGGAGGGACGGAGGAAGGTCACCCCTCCACTTT	CATSRRDGGRSPLHF	NA	NA	TRBV15	TRBJ1-6
TGCGCCAGCAGCCAAGTACGGCAGAACACTGAAGCTTTCTTT	CASSQVRQNTEAFF	NA	NA	TRBV4-1	TRBJ1-1
TGTGCCAGCAGCTTAAACACAGGCAGGCGTCGAGAAAAACTGTTTTTT	CASSLNTGRRREKLFF	NA	NA	TRBV5-8	TRBJ1-4
TGTGCCAGCAACAGGGCCCGAACAACTAACGAGCAGTACTTC	CASNRARTTNEQYF	NA	NA	TRBV28	TRBJ2-7
TGCGCCAGCAGCCGCTTCCTTGACAGCAATCAGCCCCAGCATTTT	CASSRFLDSNQPQHF	NA	NA	TRBV4-3	TRBJ1-5
TGTGCCAGCAGTACGAACACCGGGGAGCTGTTTTTT	CASSTNTGELFF	NA	once	TRBV6-5	TRBJ2-2
TGTGCCAGCAGTCCAGGACAGGGAATTGGCTACGAGCAGTACTTC	CASSPGQGIGYEQYF	TRBD1	once	TRBV27	TRBJ2-7
TGTGCCAGCAGTTTAGGGACAGAACTAAAAGAGACCCAGTACTTC	CASSLGTELKETQYF	TRBD1	NA	TRBV27	TRBJ2-5
TGTGCCAGCAGCTTAGCGCGAAGGACTAGCGGGAGGCTACGCAATGAGCAGTTCTTC	CASSLARRTSGRLRNEQFF	TRBD2	NA	TRBV7-8	TRBJ2-1
TGTGCCACCAGCAGAGATAGAACCGGAAGGTACACCTTC	CATSRDRTGRYTF	NA	NA	TRBV15	TRBJ1-2
TGTGCCAGCAGCTTAGGAACGGGGGAGACCCAGTACTTC	CASSLGTGETQYF	NA	NA	TRBV11-2	TRBJ2-5
TGTGCCAGCAGCTCGGAGGGGGGCTATAGCAATCAGCCCCAGCATTTT	CASSSEGGYSNQPQHF	NA	NA	TRBV7-8	TRBJ1-5
TGTGCCAGCAGTTTCCAGGGCACAGATACGCAGTATTTT	CASSFQGTDTQYF	NA	NA	TRBV27	TRBJ2-3
TGTGCCAGCAGCTTAGTGTACCTAGGGTCCACAGATACGCAGTATTTT	CASSLVYLGSTDTQYF	NA	NA	TRBV7-8	TRBJ2-3
TGTGCCAGCAGTTTTTTGGGGGACTACGAGCAGTACTTC	CASSFLGDYEQYF	NA	NA	TRBV27	TRBJ2-7
TGTGCCAGCAGCCAACAATCGGGGATCCGCCACGAGCAGTACTTC	CASSQQSGIRHEQYF	NA	NA	TRBV7-8	TRBJ2-7
TGCAGTGCCCACAATGAGCAGTTCTTC	CSAHNEQFF	NA	NA	TRBV20-1	TRBJ2-1
TGCGCCAGCAGCCAAGAACCCCCCCGGGAGCAGTACTTC	CASSQEPPREQYF	NA	once	TRBV5-1	TRBJ2-7
TGTGCCAGCGGACTAGCGGGACCGCAGGAGAGAACAGATACGCAGTATTTT	CASGLAGPQERTDTQYF	TRBD2	NA	TRBV2	TRBJ2-3
TGTGCCAGCAGCTCTAGACAGAGACCCTACAATGAGCAGTTCTTC	CASSSRQRPYNEQFF	NA	NA	TRBV13	TRBJ2-1
TGTGCCAGCAGTCCCCGGGGTACTCAGCCCCAGCATTTT	CASSPRGTQPQHF	NA	NA	TRBV28	TRBJ1-5
TGTGCCACCTCAGTACCCACCGGGGAGCTGTTTTTT	CATSVPTGELFF	NA	NA	TRBV10-3	TRBJ2-2
TGTGCCACCAGCAGAGATTGGGGTTTCAATTCCATTCAGTACTTC	CATSRDWGFNSIQYF	NA	once	TRBV15	TRBJ2-4
TGTGCCAGCAGTTACGCGACTTCAGATACGCAGTATTTT	CASSYATSDTQYF	NA	NA	TRBV6-5	TRBJ2-3
TGTGCCAGCAGTTTGACAGGGGTAGGCTATGGCTACACCTTC	CASSLTGVGYGYTF	TRBD1	NA	TRBV28	TRBJ1-2
TGTGCCAGCAGCTTCGACAGGGGGCCTATCTATGGCTACACCTTC	CASSFDRGPIYGYTF	TRBD1	NA	TRBV7-2	TRBJ1-2
TGTGCCAGCAGTTACTCGACGGGACAGCTAACCTACGAGCAGTACTTC	CASSYSTGQLTYEQYF	TRBD1	NA	TRBV6-5	TRBJ2-7
TGCGCCAGCAGCCAGACTAGCGGGAGGCCGGAGCAGTACTTC	CASSQTSGRPEQYF	TRBD2	NA	TRBV4-1	TRBJ2-7
TGTGCCAGCACCTCTCCAGCCCGGGGGTCCTCCTACGAGCAGTACTTC	CASTSPARGSSYEQYF	NA	NA	TRBV27	TRBJ2-7
TGTGCCAGCAGTGAAGCCCTACTTGGGACCGAAGGGGAGCAGTTCTTC	CASSEALLGTEGEQFF	NA	NA	TRBV2	TRBJ2-1
TGCGCCAGCAGCCGACTTGAAAGGGGGTCGGAGACCCAGTACTTC	CASSRLERGSETQYF	NA	NA	TRBV4-1	TRBJ2-5
TGTGCCAGCAGCCCAACGAGCAACGGGAGGGCCCATGAGCAGTTCTTC	CASSPTSNGRAHEQFF	TRBD2	once	TRBV11-2	TRBJ2-1
TGCGCCAGCAGTGGGGCGGGAGCAGCGGAGACCCAGTACTTC	CASSGAGAAETQYF	TRBD2	NA	TRBV10-2	TRBJ2-5
TGTGCCAGCAGCTTATCTAGCAATCAGCCCCAGCATTTT	CASSLSSNQPQHF	NA	NA	TRBV7-3	TRBJ1-5
TGTGCCAGCAGGGCAGGGACCGCCTACGAGCAGTACTTC	CASRAGTAYEQYF	NA	NA	TRBV2	TRBJ2-7
TGTGCCAGCAGTTGGACGGGTCCGAACACTGAAGCTTTCTTT	CASSWTGPNTEAFF	NA	few	TRBV28	TRBJ1-1
TGCGCCAGCAGCCCTCACGGGGGAGGCACAGATACGCAGTATTTT	CASSPHGGGTDTQYF	NA	NA	TRBV5-1	TRBJ2-3
TGTGCCAGCAGAGCCTACCCCTACGAGCAGTACTTC	CASRAYPYEQYF	NA	NA	TRBV27	TRBJ2-7